This TCR beta chain was observed in a study of blood T cell repertoires in COVID-19 (dated by TCRdb to 2018 to 2020). Broadly, across the study: Collaborator samples came from the United States, Italy and Spain and covered acute and convalescent phases of COVID-19. The dataset comprised deeply sampled blood TCRbeta repertoires from subjects exposed to, actively infected with, or recovered from COVID-19. Nearly every sample came with metadata listing a de-identified subject ID, COVID-19 status, age in years and sex. Where HLA class I and class II types were available, the types were taken from metadata supplied by the sample provider, not from assay-based typing. The repertoires were made available in a free public database intended to serve as a resource for research on the immune response to SARS-CoV-2. The samples were drawn from the first 160 participants of the ongoing ImmuneRACE study and from more than 1,000 subjects provided by 6 global collaborators. The prospective study material was composed of cDNA or gDNA derived from T cells, B-cell-depleted T cells, or PBMCs.

On the study overall, not on this receptor specifically: Clinical and demographic metadata were provided uncurated, with the amount varying by source and participant.

TCRbeta CDR3 regions were amplified from genomic DNA using the immunoSEQ Assay, a bias-controlled multiplex PCR. From the authors' description of their analysis: Nucleated cell counts per sample were estimated from amplification of reference gene primers within the assay. To quantify the absolute abundance of each unique TCRbeta CDR3 rearrangement, sequence reads were collapsed and filtered. For each sample, productive Simpson clonality was calculated as the square root of Simpson's diversity index over productive rearrangements. Drawn from immuneACCESS, this table holds only the in-frame rearrangements with V and J called that TCRdb kept. Clones are partly lost; checked studies trace under half to an unresolved V gene and leave the rest unexplained. That table is the source of V, J and clone size, and D and trimming were worked out from the DNA. The sample table records 200,000 to 300,000 clones; about nine tenths of these occur just once. The ten largest clonotypes hold just over 7% of the sample.

A second Seattle source provided samples from volunteer blood donors who had recovered from COVID-19. The collaborating institutions used their own protocols to collect whole blood in K2EDTA tubes. For TCRbeta analysis, collaborator samples were shipped as frozen whole blood, as isolated PBMCs, or as DNA extracted from either sample type. Worth noting for this clone: Its antigen is currently not known. Base quality data are lacking; no much larger clone is found one base away.

The V and J ends are trimmed by 6 bases and 3 bases, leaving 12 bases between them. The cysteine opens and the phenylalanine closes a CDR3 of 14 amino acids. The only DNA kept is the CDR3, 42 bases in frame from the first base. From a lookup of the germline V gene (reference sequence), CDR1 and CDR2 are MNHNY and SVGAGI. Sequencing was carried out using peripheral blood. This chain is built from TRBV6-6 and TRBJ1-5; a confident D gene designation cannot be given. This clonotype was obtained from a man aged 55 to 69 who had recovered from COVID-19. The CDR3 is CASSSRGTNQPQHF. DNA sequence: TGTGCCAGCAGCTCGCGGGGAACCAATCAGCCCCAGCATTTT.